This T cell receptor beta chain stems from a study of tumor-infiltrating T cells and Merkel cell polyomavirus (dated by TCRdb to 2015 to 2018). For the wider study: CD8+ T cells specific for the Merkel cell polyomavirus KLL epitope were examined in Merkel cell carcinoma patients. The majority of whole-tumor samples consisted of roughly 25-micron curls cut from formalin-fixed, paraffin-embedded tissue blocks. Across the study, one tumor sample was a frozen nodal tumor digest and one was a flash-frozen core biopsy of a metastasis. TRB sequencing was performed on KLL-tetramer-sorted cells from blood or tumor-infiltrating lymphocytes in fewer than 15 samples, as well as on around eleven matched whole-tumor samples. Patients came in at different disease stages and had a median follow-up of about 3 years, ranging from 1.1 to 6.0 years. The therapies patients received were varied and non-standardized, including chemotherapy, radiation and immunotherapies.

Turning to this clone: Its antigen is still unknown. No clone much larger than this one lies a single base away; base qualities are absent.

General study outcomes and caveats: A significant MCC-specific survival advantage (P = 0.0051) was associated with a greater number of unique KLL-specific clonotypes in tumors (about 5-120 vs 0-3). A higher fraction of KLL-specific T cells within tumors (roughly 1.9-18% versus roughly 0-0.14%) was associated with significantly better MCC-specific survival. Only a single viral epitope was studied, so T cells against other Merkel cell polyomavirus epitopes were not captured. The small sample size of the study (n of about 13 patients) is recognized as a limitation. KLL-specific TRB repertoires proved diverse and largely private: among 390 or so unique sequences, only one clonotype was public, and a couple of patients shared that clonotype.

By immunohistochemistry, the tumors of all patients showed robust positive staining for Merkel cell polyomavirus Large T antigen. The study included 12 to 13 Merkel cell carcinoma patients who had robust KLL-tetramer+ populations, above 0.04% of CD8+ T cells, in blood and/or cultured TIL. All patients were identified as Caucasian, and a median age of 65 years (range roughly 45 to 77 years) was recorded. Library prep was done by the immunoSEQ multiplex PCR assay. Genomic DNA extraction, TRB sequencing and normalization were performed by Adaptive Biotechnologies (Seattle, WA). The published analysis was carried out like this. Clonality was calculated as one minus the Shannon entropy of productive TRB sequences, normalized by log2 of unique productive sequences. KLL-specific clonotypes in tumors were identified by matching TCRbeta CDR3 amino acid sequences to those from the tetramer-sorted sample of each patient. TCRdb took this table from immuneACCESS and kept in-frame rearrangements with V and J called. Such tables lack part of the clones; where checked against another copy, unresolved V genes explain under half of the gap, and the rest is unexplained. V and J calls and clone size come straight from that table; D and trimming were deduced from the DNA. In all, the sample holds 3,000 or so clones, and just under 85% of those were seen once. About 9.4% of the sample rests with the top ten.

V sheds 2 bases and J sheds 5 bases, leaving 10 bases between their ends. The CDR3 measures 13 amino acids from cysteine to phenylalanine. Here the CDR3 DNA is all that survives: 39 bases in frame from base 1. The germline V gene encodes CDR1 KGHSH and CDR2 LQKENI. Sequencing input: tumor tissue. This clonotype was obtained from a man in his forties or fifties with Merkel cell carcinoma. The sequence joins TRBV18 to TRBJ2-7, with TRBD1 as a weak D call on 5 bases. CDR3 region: CASSPSKGNEQYF. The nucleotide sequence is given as TGTGCCAGCTCACCAAGTAAGGGGAACGAGCAGTACTTC.